The 24 T cell receptor beta chains listed next were all sequenced from one sample in a study of blood T cells in healthy people across ages. With a J-beta primer mix and a sample-barcoded 5' primer, a second PCR ran 7 to 11 cycles. TCRdb reanalysed the 5' RACE reads using MiXCR and keeps one entry per CDR3 protein. The table lists approximately 800,000 distinct CDR3 sequences, about 62% of them singletons, with 28% in the top ten. Sequencing used blood. These receptors came from a man aged 25 to 40 in good health.

With regard to this clonotype: The junction differs from germline at one of its ends, possibly a read error. The CDR3 sequence: CAGSLLNEQYF. The CDR3 DNA reads as TGTGCCGGGAGCCTCCTCAATGAGCAGTACTTC. V is TRBV30 and J is TRBJ2-1; maybe TRBD2 (5 bases). The J call could be wrong; TRBJ2-7 is a better fit for the DNA end. In germline, CDR1 is GTSNPN, CDR2 SVGIG (reference sequence). The CDR3 has 11 amino acids.

This chain connects TRBV7-2 to TRBJ2-5, with D tentatively TRBD2 (6 bases). Trimming removed 0 bases at V and 9 bases at J, with 11 bases between. The length of the CDR3 is 13 residues. Germline V gene data show CDR1 as SGHTA and CDR2 as FQGNSA. The CDR3 loop is CASSLALGGAQYF. The CDR3 DNA is TGTGCCAGCAGCTTAGCCCTAGGAGGGGCCCAGTACTTC.

In its sample, this clonotype was seen a few times. The rearrangement uses TRBV6-5 and TRBJ2-5; a possible D gene is TRBD1 (5 bases). The CDR3 runs 14 residues. Between the trimmed V and J ends, which lost 0 bases and 3 bases, there was a span of 8 bases. Germline-derived CDR1 and CDR2 are MNHEY and SVGAGI. The CDR3 spells CASSYSDSEETQYF. The CDR3 DNA follows: TGTGCCAGCAGTTACTCCGACAGCGAAGAGACCCAGTACTTC.

The genes are TRBV29-1 and TRBJ2-1; tentatively, D is TRBD2 (7 bases). Germline V gene lookup returns CDR1 SQVTM and CDR2 ANQGSEA. Deletions cut 5 bases from V and 9 bases from J, with 26 bases between. The CDR3 extends over 16 amino acids. CDR3 region: CSVRLGRGALPIEQFF. The CDR3 coding sequence is TGCAGCGTTCGATTAGGACGGGGGGCCCTCCCCATTGAGCAGTTCTTC.

The rearrangement joins TRBV5-1 to TRBJ1-4; D uncertain. The CDR3 spans 16 residues. Trimming removed 3 bases from V and 8 bases from J, with 20 bases in between. Germline-derived CDR1 and CDR2 are SGHRS and YFSETQ. The CDR3 spells CASSSIEGSNVEKLFF. CDR3 coding DNA: TGCGCCAGCAGCTCGATAGAGGGTTCTAATGTAGAAAAACTGTTTTTT.

This rearrangement joins TRBV6-2 or TRBV6-3 to TRBJ2-7; TRBD2 matches at 9 bases. The CDR3 runs 14 residues. After removal of 4 bases from V and 6 bases from J, the junction contained 7 bases not matched to a gene. Germline V gene data show CDR1 as MNHEY and CDR2 as SVGEGT. This CDR3 is CASSFIAGGREQYF. DNA of the CDR3: TGTGCCAGCAGTTTCATTGCGGGGGGGCGCGAGCAGTACTTC.

This clonotype was seen a handful of times. The V call is TRBV10-3, the J call TRBJ1-2; D may be TRBD1 (6 bases). V lost 7 bases, J lost 2 bases, and 14 bases lay in between. Germline assignment: CDR1 ENHRY and CDR2 SYGVKD. This CDR3 is built from 14 residues. The CDR3 DNA reads TGTGCCATCAAGGAGGACAGAAAAAACTATGGCTACACCTTC. Translating it yields CAIKEDRKNYGYTF.

This clonotype occurred a few times. The CDR3 is CASTGSTDTQYF. In DNA, the CDR3 is TGTGCCAGCACGGGGTCGACAGATACGCAGTATTTT. The chain has TRBV5-6 and TRBJ2-3, with D possibly matching TRBD2 (5 bases). This CDR3 is 12 amino acids long. The V end lost 6 bases, the J end lost 3 bases, and 8 bases lay between the germline ends. Looked up from germline, CDR1 is SGHDT and CDR2 is YYEEEE.

V usage is TRBV5-1 and J usage is TRBJ1-6, with unresolved D. Germline loops: CDR1 SGHRS, CDR2 YFSETQ. CDR3 length: 13 amino acids. V was cut by 7 bases and J by 5 bases, with 10 bases left in between. CDR3 amino acids: CASQSLDNSPLHF. In DNA form, the CDR3 reads TGCGCCAGCCAGAGTCTAGATAATTCACCCCTCCACTTT.

This clonotype was seen only once. The genes are TRBV10-3 and TRBJ2-4; 10 bases map to TRBD1. Near its end, the DNA agrees better with TRBJ2-7, so the J call may be wrong. The CDR3 totals 17 residues. Looked up from germline, CDR1 is ENHRY and CDR2 is SYGVKD. The CDR3 nucleotides read TGTGCCATCAGTGGGTCGGGACAGGGGCGTGATTCCTACGAGCAGTACTTC. This translates into CAISGSGQGRDSYEQYF.

The chain recombines TRBV3-1 with TRBJ2-3; 7 bases align to TRBD1. V gave up 0 bases and J gave up 14 bases; unmatched junction bases: 2. This CDR3 contains 11 residues. Germline CDR1 reads LGHDT; CDR2 reads YNNKEL (reference sequence). DNA for the CDR3: TGTGCCAGCAGCCAAGAAGGGGGCGCGTATTTT. Its translation: CASSQEGGAYF.

This chain joins TRBV7-3 and TRBJ2-1, with 8 bases identical to TRBD1. V gave up 5 bases and J gave up 2 bases; unmatched junction bases: 8. The CDR3 spans 16 residues. The germline gives CDR1 SGHTA, CDR2 FQGTGA. CDR3 region: CASSPTDRVAYNEQFF. The CDR3 region has the DNA TGTGCCAGCAGCCCGACGGACAGGGTGGCCTACAATGAGCAGTTCTTC.

A single count supports this clonotype. The chain combines TRBV10-3 with TRBJ2-7, with 11 nucleotides matching TRBD1. The CDR3 is 14 amino acids. The V gene end was trimmed by 7 bases and the J gene end by 7 bases; junction bases not matched to a gene: 9. Germline loops: CDR1 ENHRY, CDR2 SYGVKD. The CDR3 DNA reads as TGTGCCATCAATCTTGGACAGGGGGCAGGGGAGCAGTACTTC. It translates to CAINLGQGAGEQYF.

The rearrangement links TRBV9 to TRBJ2-3; TRBD1 matches at 7 bases. The CDR3 is 15 amino acids. V was pared by 0 bases and J by 5 bases, with 6 bases of the junction left unmatched. CDR1 and CDR2 (germline): SGDLS, YYNGEE. The CDR3, as DNA: TGTGCCAGCAGCGTAGTTGAGGGGGCGAGAGATACGCAGTATTTT. Amino acids: CASSVVEGARDTQYF. The full variable domain, rest sourced from reference TRBV9 and TRBJ2-3, is DSGVTQTPKHLITATGQRVTLRCSPRSGDLSVYWYQQSLDQGLQFLIQYYNGEERAKGNILERFSAQQFPDLHSELNLSSLELGDSALYFCASSVVEGARDTQYFGPGTRLTVL.

As regards this clonotype: Sequence at one end of the junction differs from germline and may be a read error. The J gene is TRBJ2-5, the V gene TRBV5-1; TRBD2 matches 11 bases. Looked up from germline, CDR1 is SGHRS and CDR2 is YFSETQ. The CDR3 has 15 residues. The CDR3 region is CASSSGTSGQEAQYF. In DNA, the CDR3 is TGCGCCAGCAGCTCCGGGACTAGCGGCCAAGAGGCCCAGTACTTC.

The V and J genes are TRBV12-3 or TRBV12-4 and TRBJ2-3, with 13 bases lining up with TRBD2. This CDR3 has 19 residues. The junction had 7 bases not matched to a gene; V was cut back by 1 base and J by 0 bases. The CDR3 protein is CASSLETGLAGASTDTQYF. In DNA form, the CDR3 reads TGTGCCAGCAGTTTAGAGACAGGACTAGCGGGGGCTAGCACAGATACGCAGTATTTT.

The rearrangement uses TRBV28 and TRBJ2-7; D perhaps matches TRBD2 (6 bases). Trimming left V 3 bases short and J 2 bases short, with 17 bases between. The CDR3 is made up of 16 amino acids. Germline values: CDR1 MDHEN, CDR2 SYDVKM. Here the CDR3 reads CASSLLLATTPYEQYF. For the CDR3, the DNA is TGTGCCAGCAGTTTGCTCCTAGCGACTACTCCCTACGAGCAGTACTTC. The full variable domain, its missing parts supplied by reference TRBV28 and TRBJ2-7, is DVKVTQSSRYLVKRTGEKVFLECVQDMDHENMFWYRQDPGLGLRLIYFSYDVKMKEKGDIPEGYSVSREKKERFSLILESASTNQTSMYLCASSLLLATTPYEQYFGPGTRLTVT.

With regard to this clonotype: Possible read error: a much larger clone is one base away. The chain uses TRBV20-1 and TRBJ1-2; TRBD1 is a possible D gene (6 bases). V was trimmed by 3 bases and J by 8 bases, leaving 16 bases between them. Germline CDR1 is DFQATT and CDR2 is SNEGSKA (reference sequence). The CDR3 loop spans 13 amino acids. CDR3: CSASPRAGGGYTF. The CDR3 DNA is TGCAGTGCTAGCCCCAGAGCCGGGGGCGGCTACACCTTC.

Remarks on this clonotype: A much more abundant neighbour one base away suggests this may be a read error. The genes are TRBV9 and TRBJ2-3, with 11 bases identical to TRBD2. CDR1 SGDLS and CDR2 YYNGEE come from the germline V gene. V shed 3 bases, J shed 0 bases, and the junction held 9 bases outside the gene matches. There are 18 residues in the CDR3. The DNA of the CDR3 is TGTGCCAGCAGCGCAGTTCCTAGCGGGGGGTCTAGCACAGATACGCAGTATTTT. It codes for CASSAVPSGGSSTDTQYF.

The genes are TRBV3-1 and TRBJ2-5, with D perhaps matching TRBD1 (5 bases). The germline V gene has CDR1 LGHDT and CDR2 YNNKEL (reference sequence). This CDR3 spans 15 amino acids. Between the trimmed V and J ends, which lost 3 bases and 3 bases, there was a span of 14 bases. The CDR3 nucleotides are TGTGCCAGCAGCCACCCCAGGGTAGGAGAAGAGACCCAGTACTTC. The encoded protein is CASSHPRVGEETQYF.

This clonotype turned up a few times. This chain links TRBV6-2 or TRBV6-3 with TRBJ1-5; 7 nucleotides agree with TRBD1. This CDR3 spans 15 amino acids. Losses at the gene ends were 6 bases for V and 1 base for J; bases not matched to a gene: 6. Germline CDR1 and CDR2: MNHEY and SVGEGT. The CDR3 sequence is CASSQGQTSNQPQHF. In DNA form, the CDR3 reads TGTGCCAGCAGCCAGGGACAGACGAGCAATCAGCCCCAGCATTTT.

The chain's CDR3 is CATSEGVEQFF. The CDR3 DNA reads as TGTGCCACCAGTGAGGGGGTTGAGCAGTTCTTC. The chain combines TRBV24-1 with TRBJ2-1; D might be TRBD1 or TRBD2, each matching 5 bases. This CDR3 region has 11 residues. CDR1 KGHDR and CDR2 SFDVKD come from the germline V gene. V was pared by 4 bases and J by 9 bases, with 6 bases between.

This rearrangement joins TRBV20-1 to TRBJ2-7; 7 nucleotides line up with TRBD2. The CDR3 extends over 15 amino acids. Germline CDR1 and CDR2: DFQATT and SNEGSKA (reference sequence). The junction had 8 bases not matched to a gene; V was cut back by 0 bases and J by 3 bases. The CDR3 nucleotides read TGCAGTGCTAGAGATCCGGCGTTAGCGGGCTACGAGCAGTACTTC. Amino acid sequence: CSARDPALAGYEQYF.

As for this clonotype: One junction end does not reproduce the germline sequence, and a read error may be involved. This chain uses TRBV28 with TRBJ2-5, with TRBD2 matching 8 bases. The germline V gene encodes CDR1 MDHEN and CDR2 SYDVKM. This CDR3 region has 15 residues. CDR3 DNA: TGTGCTAGCAGCCGAGCGGGGGTGACACAAGAGACCCAGTACTTC. Amino acids: CASSRAGVTQETQYF.